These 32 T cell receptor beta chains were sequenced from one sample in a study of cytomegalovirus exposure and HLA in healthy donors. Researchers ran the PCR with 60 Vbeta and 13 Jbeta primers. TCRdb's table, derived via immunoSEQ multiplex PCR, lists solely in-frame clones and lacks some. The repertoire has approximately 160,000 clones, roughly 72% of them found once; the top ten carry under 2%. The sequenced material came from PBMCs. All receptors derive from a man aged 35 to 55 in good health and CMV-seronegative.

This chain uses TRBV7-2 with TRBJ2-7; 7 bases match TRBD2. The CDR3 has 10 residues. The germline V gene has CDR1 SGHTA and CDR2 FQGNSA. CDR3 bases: TGTGCCAGTCCGGATTGTTCGCGGGAGGTC. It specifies CASPDCSREV.

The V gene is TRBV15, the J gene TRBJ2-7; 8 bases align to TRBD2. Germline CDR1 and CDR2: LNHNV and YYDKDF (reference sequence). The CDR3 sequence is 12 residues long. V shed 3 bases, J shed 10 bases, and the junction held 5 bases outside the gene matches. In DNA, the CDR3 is TGTGCCACCAGCAGCGTTCGGGGGGGACAGTACTTC. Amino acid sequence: CATSSVRGGQYF.

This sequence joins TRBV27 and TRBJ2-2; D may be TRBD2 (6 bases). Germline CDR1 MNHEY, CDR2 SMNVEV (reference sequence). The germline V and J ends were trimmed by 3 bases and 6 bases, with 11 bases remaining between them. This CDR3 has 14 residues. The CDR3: CASSFGTSPGELFF. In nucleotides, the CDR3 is TGTGCCAGCAGTTTCGGGACTTCCCCCGGGGAGCTGTTTTTT.

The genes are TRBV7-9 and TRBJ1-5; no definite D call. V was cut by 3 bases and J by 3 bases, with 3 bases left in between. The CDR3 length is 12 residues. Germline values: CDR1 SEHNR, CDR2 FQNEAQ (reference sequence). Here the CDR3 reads CASSLANQPQHF. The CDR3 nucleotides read TGTGCCAGCAGCTTGGCCAATCAGCCCCAGCATTTT.

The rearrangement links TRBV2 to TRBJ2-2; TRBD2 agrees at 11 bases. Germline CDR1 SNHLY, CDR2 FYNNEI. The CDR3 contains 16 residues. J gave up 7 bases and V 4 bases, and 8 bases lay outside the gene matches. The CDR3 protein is CASSVKTSGRGGELFF. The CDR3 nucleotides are TGTGCCAGCAGTGTGAAAACTAGCGGGAGAGGCGGGGAGCTGTTTTTT.

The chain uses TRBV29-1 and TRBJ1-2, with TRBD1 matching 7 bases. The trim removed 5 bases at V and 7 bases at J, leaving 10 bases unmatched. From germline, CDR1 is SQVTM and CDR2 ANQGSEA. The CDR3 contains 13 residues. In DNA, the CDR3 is TGCAGCGTTAGCGACAGGGTCGGAGGTGGCTACACCTTC. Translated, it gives CSVSDRVGGGYTF.

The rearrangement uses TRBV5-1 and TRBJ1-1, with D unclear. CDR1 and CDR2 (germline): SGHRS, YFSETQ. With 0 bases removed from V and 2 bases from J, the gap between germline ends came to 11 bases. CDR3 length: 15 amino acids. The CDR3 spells CASSLEHPFNTEAFF. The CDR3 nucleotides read TGCGCCAGCAGCTTGGAACATCCTTTTAACACTGAAGCTTTCTTT.

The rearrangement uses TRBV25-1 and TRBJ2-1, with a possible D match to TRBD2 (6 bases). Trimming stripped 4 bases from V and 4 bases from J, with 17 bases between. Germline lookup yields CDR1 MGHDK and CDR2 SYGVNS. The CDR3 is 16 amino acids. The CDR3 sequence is CASSGRGGILYNEQFF. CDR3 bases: TGTGCCAGCAGTGGACGGGGAGGAATCTTATACAATGAGCAGTTCTTC.

The CDR3 DNA reads as TGTGCCAGCAGCCGAGGAGAGTTTCAGCCCCAGCATTTT. This gives the protein CASSRGEFQPQHF. The chain combines TRBV4-2 with TRBJ1-5; no clear D. CDR1 and CDR2 (germline): LGHNA, YNFKEQ. The V gene lost 4 bases and the J gene lost 6 bases, with 10 bases spanning the gap. CDR3 length equals 13 residues.

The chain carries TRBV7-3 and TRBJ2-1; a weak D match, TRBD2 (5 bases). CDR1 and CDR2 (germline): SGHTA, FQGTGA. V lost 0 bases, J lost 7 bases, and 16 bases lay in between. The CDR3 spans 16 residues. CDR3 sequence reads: CASSLTGSRGWNEQFF. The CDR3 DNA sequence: TGTGCCAGCAGCTTAACGGGGTCACGCGGGTGGAATGAGCAGTTCTTC.

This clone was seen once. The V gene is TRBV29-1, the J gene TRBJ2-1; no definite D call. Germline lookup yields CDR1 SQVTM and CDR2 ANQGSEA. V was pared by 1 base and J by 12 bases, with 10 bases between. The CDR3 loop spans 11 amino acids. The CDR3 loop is CSVEVELWQFF. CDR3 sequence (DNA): TGCAGCGTTGAAGTAGAGCTCTGGCAGTTCTTC.

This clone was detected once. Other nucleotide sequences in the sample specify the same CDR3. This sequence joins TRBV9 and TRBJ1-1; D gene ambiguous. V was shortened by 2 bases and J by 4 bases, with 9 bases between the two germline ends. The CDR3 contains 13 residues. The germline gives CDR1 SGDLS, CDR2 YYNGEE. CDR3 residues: CASSVGGSTEAFF. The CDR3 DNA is TGTGCCAGCAGCGTTGGAGGGAGCACTGAAGCTTTCTTT.

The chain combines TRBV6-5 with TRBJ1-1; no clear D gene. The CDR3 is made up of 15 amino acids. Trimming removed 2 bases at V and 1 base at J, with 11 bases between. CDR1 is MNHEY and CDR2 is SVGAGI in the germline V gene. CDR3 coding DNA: TGTGCCAGCAGTTACCGAGGGAAGGCGAACACTGAAGCTTTCTTT. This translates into CASSYRGKANTEAFF.

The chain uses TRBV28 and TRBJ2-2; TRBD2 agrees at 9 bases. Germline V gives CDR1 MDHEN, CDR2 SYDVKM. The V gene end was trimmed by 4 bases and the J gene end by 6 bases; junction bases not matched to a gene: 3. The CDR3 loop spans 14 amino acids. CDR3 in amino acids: CASSSSGMAGELFF. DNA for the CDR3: TGTGCCAGCAGTTCTAGCGGGATGGCCGGGGAGCTGTTTTTT.

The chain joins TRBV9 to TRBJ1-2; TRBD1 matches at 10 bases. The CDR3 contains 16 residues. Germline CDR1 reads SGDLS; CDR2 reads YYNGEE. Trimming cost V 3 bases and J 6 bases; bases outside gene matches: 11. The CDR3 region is CASSGDRGPAGDGYTF. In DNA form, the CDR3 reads TGTGCCAGCAGCGGAGACAGGGGGCCGGCTGGGGATGGCTACACCTTC.

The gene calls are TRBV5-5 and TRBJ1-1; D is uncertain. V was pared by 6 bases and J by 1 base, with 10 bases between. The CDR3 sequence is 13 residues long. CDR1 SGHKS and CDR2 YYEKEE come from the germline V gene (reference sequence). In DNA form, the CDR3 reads TGTGCCAGCACCTTTCCCGGGAACACTGAAGCTTTCTTT. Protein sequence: CASTFPGNTEAFF.

For the CDR3, the DNA is TGTGCCAGTAGTTCTCGGACAGATGAAGCTTTCTTT. This encodes CASSSRTDEAFF. The chain recombines TRBV19 with TRBJ1-1; D perhaps matches TRBD1 (6 bases). The ends were cut back, 5 bases at V and 7 bases at J, with 11 bases in the middle. CDR1 and CDR2 (germline): LNHDA, SQIVND (reference sequence). This CDR3 region has 12 residues.

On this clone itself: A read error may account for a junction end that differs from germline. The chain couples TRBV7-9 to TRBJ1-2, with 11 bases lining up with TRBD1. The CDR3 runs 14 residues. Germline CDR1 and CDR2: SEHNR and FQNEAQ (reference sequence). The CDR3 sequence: CSSSPGQGDYGYTF. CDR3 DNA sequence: TGTTCCAGCAGCCCGGGACAGGGGGACTATGGCTACACCTTC.

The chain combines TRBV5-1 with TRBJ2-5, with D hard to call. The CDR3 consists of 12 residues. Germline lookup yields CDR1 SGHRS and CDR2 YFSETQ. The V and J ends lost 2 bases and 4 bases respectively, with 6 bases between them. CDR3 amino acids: CASSFSPETQYF. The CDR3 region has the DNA TGCGCCAGCAGCTTTAGCCCAGAGACCCAGTACTTC.

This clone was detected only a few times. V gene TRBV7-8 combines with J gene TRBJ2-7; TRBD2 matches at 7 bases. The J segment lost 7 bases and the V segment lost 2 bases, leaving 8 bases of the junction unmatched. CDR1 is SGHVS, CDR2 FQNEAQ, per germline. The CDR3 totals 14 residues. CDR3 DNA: TGTGCCAGCAGCTTAAGGGGAGGGCCAGGGGAGCAGTACGTC. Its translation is CASSLRGGPGEQYV.

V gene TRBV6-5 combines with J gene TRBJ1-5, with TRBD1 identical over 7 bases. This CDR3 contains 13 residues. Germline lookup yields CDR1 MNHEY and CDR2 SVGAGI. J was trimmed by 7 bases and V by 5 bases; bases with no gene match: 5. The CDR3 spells CASSTQQGQPQHF. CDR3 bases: TGTGCCAGCAGTACGCAACAGGGGCAGCCCCAGCATTTT.

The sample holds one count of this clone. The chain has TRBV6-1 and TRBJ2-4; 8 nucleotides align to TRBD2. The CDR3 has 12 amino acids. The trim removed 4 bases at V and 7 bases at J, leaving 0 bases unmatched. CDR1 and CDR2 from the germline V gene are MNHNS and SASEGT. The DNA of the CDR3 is TGTGCCAGCAGTGGACTAGCGAACATTCAGTACTTC. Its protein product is CASSGLANIQYF.

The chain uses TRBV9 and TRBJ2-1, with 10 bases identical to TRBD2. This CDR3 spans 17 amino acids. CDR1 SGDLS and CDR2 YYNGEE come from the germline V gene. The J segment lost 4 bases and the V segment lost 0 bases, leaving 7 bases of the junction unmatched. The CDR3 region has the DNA TGTGCCAGCAGCGTAGAGAGGACTAGCGGCTCATACAATGAGCAGTTCTTC. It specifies CASSVERTSGSYNEQFF.

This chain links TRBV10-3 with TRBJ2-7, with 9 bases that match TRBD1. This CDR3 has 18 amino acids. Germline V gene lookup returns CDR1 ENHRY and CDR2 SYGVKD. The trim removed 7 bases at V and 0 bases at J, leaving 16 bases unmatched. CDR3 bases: TGTGCCATCATTCCCCATTCCTCGCCGGGACAGGGCTCCTACGAGCAGTACGTC. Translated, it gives CAIIPHSSPGQGSYEQYV.

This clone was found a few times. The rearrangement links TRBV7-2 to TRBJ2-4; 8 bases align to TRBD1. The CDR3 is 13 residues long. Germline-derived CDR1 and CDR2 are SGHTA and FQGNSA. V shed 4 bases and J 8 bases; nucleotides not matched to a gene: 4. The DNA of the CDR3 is TGTGCCAGCAGCTCAGAGGGACAGGACATTCAGTACTTC. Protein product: CASSSEGQDIQYF. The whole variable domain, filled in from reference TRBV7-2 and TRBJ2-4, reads GAGVSQSPSNKVTEKGKDVELRCDPISGHTALYWYRQSLGQGLEFLIYFQGNSAPDKSGLPSDRFSAERTGGSVSTLTIQRTQQEDSAVYLCASSSEGQDIQYFGAGTRLSVL.

For the CDR3, the DNA is TGTGCCAGCAGTTTAAATCCCAGGGGGTACAATGAGCAGTTCTTC. Its protein product is CASSLNPRGYNEQFF. The chain joins TRBV27 to TRBJ2-1; TRBD1 agrees at 7 bases. Trimming cost V 2 bases and J 4 bases; bases outside gene matches: 5. This CDR3 has 15 residues. Germline V gene lookup returns CDR1 MNHEY and CDR2 SMNVEV (reference sequence).

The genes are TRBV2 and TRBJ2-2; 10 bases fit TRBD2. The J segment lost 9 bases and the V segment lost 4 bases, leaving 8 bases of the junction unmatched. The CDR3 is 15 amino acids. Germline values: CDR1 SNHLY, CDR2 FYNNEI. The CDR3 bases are TGTGCCAGCAGTGGGAGCGGGGGGGGGAAACGGGAGCTGTTTTTT. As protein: CASSGSGGGKRELFF.

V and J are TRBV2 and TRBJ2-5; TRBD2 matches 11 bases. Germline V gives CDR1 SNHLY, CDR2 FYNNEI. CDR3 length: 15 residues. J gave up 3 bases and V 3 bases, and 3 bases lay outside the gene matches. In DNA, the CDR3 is TGTGCCAGCAGTGAGAATAGCGGGAGGGAAGAGACCCAGTACTTC. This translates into CASSENSGREETQYF.

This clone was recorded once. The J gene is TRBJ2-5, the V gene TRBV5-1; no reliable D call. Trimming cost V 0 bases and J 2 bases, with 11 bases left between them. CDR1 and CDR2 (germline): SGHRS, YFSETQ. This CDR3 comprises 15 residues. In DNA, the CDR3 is TGCGCCAGCAGCTTGGAAAGAGCGCGACAAGAGACCCAGTACTTC. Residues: CASSLERARQETQYF.

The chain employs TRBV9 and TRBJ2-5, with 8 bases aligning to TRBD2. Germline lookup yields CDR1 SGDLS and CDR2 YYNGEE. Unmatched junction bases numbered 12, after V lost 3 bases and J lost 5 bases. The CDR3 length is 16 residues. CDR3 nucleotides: TGTGCCAGCAGCGCCCAATGGGGGACTAGGGGTGAGACCCAGTACTTC. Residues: CASSAQWGTRGETQYF.

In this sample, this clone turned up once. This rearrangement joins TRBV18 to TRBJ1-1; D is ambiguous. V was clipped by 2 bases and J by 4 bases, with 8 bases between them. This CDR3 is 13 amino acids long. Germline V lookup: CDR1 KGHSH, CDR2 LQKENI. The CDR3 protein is CASSPGPGTEAFF. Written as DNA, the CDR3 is TGTGCCAGCTCACCAGGTCCGGGCACTGAAGCTTTCTTT.

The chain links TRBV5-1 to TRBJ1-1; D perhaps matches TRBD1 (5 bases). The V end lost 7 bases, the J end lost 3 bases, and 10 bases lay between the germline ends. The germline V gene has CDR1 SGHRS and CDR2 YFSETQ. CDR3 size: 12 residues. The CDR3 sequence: CASGRGDTEAFF. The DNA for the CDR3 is TGCGCCAGCGGCCGGGGGGACACTGAAGCTTTCTTT.